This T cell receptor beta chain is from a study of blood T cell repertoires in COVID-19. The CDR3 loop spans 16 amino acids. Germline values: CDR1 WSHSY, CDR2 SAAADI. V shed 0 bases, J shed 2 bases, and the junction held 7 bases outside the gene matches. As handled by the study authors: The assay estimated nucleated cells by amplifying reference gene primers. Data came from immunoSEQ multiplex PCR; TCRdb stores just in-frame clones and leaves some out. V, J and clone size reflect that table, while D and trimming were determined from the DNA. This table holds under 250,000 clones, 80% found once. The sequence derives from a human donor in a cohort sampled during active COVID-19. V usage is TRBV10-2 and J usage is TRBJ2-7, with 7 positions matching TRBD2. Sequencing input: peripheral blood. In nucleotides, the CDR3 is TGCGCCAGCAGTGAGTCTAGCGGACTAGGAGCCTACGAGCAGTACTTC. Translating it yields CASSESSGLGAYEQYF.